This T cell receptor beta chain was found in a study of vaccination and CD4 T cells after COVID-19. With the Oncomine TCR Beta short-read assay, DNA from cultured CD4+ T cells was sequenced. A single record per CDR3 protein comes from TCRdb applying MiXCR to the PCR reads. Here the sample spans approximately 12,000 distinct CDR3 sequences, less than 80% being singletons. This clonotype has a handful of counts. Its antigen is not known. Described treatment: approximately 11-day PBMC culture with coronavirus spike peptide pools or control peptides (ViraFEST assay). Trimming removed 6 bases from V and 0 bases from J, with 12 bases in between. CDR1 and CDR2 (germline): DFQATT, SNEGSKA (reference sequence). This CDR3 is built from 14 residues.

The chain combines TRBV20-1 with TRBJ1-3; possible D gene TRBD1, 6 bases. This sequence originates from a human donor who had recovered from COVID-19. The material was CD4+ T cells from blood, cultured in vitro, obtained before SARS-CoV-2 vaccination. CDR3 DNA: TGCAGTGCCACAGAGGACAGCTCTGGAAACACCATATATTTT. The encoded protein is CSATEDSSGNTIYF.